This T cell receptor beta chain was captured in a study of T cell responses to AZD1222 COVID-19 vaccine. Study conclusions and caveats: Donor demographics were predominantly white British with a female majority; clonal diversity may be underestimated. The reported proportion of spike-specific TCRs targeting unmutated variant regions was nearly half. At baseline, seropositivity was found in only 5 to 7 AZD1222 recipients.

V was shortened by 2 bases and J by 4 bases, with 11 bases between the two germline ends. CDR1 is MRHNA, CDR2 SNTAGT, per germline. The CDR3 has 14 residues. Timing groups of about 4 and about 12 weeks for second doses were pooled. There are a few counts of this clone. Its cognate antigen is unknown. Method: immunoSEQ multiplex PCR; TCRdb's copy keeps in-frame clones and lacks some. This table has about 160,000 clones, approximately 91% appearing once. Sequencing was performed on peripheral blood, taken 28 days after the second AZD1222 dose. This rearrangement joins TRBV6-4 to TRBJ1-1; D call uncertain. The sequence came from an adult who received the AZD1222 COVID-19 vaccine. Here the CDR3 reads CASSDGILATEAFF. DNA for the CDR3: TGTGCCAGCAGTGACGGGATTCTGGCCACTGAAGCTTTCTTT.